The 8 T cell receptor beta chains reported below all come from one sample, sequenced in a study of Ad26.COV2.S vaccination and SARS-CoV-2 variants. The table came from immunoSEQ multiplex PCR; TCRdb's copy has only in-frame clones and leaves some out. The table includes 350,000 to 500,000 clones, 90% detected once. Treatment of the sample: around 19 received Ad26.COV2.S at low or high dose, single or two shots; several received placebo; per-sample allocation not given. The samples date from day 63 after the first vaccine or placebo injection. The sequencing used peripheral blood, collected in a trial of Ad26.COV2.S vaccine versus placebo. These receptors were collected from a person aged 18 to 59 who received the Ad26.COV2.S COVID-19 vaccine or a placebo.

The CDR3 spells CASRALQGGNQPQHF. The CDR3 coding sequence is TGTGCCAGCAGGGCCCTCCAAGGGGGCAATCAGCCCCAGCATTTT. The V gene is TRBV28, the J gene TRBJ1-5, with D possibly matching TRBD1 (5 bases). The V end lost 6 bases, the J end lost 2 bases, and 14 bases lay between the germline ends. Per germline, CDR1 MDHEN and CDR2 SYDVKM. The CDR3 is 15 residues long.

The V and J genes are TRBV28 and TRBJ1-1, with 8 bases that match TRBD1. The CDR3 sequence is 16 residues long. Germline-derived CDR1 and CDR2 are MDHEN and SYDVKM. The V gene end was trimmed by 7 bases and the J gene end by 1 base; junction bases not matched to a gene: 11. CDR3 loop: CASIKVRGLGNTEAFF. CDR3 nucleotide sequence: TGTGCCAGCATCAAGGTCAGGGGGCTCGGGAACACTGAAGCTTTCTTT.

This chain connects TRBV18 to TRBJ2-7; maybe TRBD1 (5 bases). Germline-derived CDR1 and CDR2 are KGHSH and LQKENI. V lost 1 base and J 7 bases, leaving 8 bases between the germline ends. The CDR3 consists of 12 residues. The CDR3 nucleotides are TGTGCCAGCTCACCACAGGGGAAGGAGCAGTACTTC. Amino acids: CASSPQGKEQYF.

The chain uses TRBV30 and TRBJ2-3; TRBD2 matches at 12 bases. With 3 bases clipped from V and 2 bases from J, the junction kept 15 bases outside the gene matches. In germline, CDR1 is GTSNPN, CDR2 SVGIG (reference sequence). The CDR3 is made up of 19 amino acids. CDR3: CAWRPLRPGLAGITDTQYF. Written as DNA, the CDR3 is TGTGCCTGGAGGCCCCTCCGACCGGGACTAGCGGGCATCACAGATACGCAGTATTTT.

The CDR3 DNA is TGTGCCAGCAGCGGGGGACTAGCGGGAGATATTCTCTCCTACGAGCAGTACTTC. Protein: CASSGGLAGDILSYEQYF. V and J are TRBV7-9 and TRBJ2-7; 14 nucleotides align to TRBD2. The CDR3 consists of 18 residues. After removal of 5 bases from V and 0 bases from J, the junction contained 9 bases not matched to a gene. Germline lookup yields CDR1 SEHNR and CDR2 FQNEAQ (reference sequence).

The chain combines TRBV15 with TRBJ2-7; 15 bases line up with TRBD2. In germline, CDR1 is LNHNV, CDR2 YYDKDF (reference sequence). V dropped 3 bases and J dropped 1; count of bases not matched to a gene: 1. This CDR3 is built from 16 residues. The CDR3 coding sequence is TGTGCCACCAGCAGGGGACTAGCGGGGGGTTCCTACGAGCAGTACTTC. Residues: CATSRGLAGGSYEQYF.

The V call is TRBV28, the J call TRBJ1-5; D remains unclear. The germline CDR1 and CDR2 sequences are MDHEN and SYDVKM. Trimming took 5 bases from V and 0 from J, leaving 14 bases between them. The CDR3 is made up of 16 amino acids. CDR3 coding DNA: TGTGCCAGCAGTCCATGGCGTATCTCTAGCAATCAGCCCCAGCATTTT. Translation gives CASSPWRISSNQPQHF.

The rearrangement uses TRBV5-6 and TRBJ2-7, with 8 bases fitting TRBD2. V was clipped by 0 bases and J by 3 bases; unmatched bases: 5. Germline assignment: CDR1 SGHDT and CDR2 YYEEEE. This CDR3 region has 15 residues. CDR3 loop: CASSLAGGPRYEQYF. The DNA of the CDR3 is TGTGCCAGCAGCTTGGCGGGAGGGCCGCGCTACGAGCAGTACTTC.